This is a list of T cell receptor beta chains from one sample in a study of a mutant IDH1 vaccine in newly diagnosed glioma. Only in-frame clones appear in the TCRdb table, and some are missing; sequencing was by immunoSEQ multiplex PCR. The data hold 29,000 or so clones, with less than 90% observed a single time. No antigen is known for these receptors. The source was PBMCs, collected from a glioma patient whose treatment included an IDH1 peptide vaccine. The receptor source for this set is a woman aged 18-35 years with glioma. CDR3s include the opening cysteine and the closing phenylalanine or tryptophan. A D gene is named only where the DNA matches it firmly. Expanded clones get a size class; other rows say once, few or many, or leave the size out.

cdr3_aa cdr3_nt j_call v_call d_call clone_size
CASSLGDESYEQYF TGTGCCAGCAGCTTGGGGGACGAATCCTACGAGCAGTACTTC TRBJ2-7 TRBV5-6 . .
CASRRVTGSNTEAFF TGTGCCAGCCGGAGAGTGACAGGGTCTAACACTGAAGCTTTCTTT TRBJ1-1 TRBV18 TRBD1 .
CASSVAIAFSGNTIYF TGTGCCAGCAGCGTAGCAATAGCCTTCTCTGGAAACACCATATATTTT TRBJ1-3 TRBV9 . once
CASSPLAEDYNEQFF TGTGCCAGCAGCCCACTAGCGGAGGACTACAATGAGCAGTTCTTC TRBJ2-1 TRBV9 TRBD2 few
CASSKLLLTVWDFISPLHF TGTGCCAGCAGCAAACTTCTGTTGACGGTCTGGGATTTCATTTCACCCCTCCACTTT TRBJ1-6 TRBV21-1 . .
CASSPGLTTEAFF TGTGCCAGCAGCCCTGGGCTAACCACTGAAGCTTTCTTT TRBJ1-1 TRBV6-1 . .
CARRVSPKAFF TGTGCCAGGCGGGTGTCCCCTAAAGCTTTCTTT TRBJ1-1 TRBV21-1 . once
CASSGAQGAYTEAFF TGTGCCAGCAGCGGAGCACAGGGGGCGTACACTGAAGCTTTCTTT TRBJ1-1 TRBV5-4 TRBD1 medium-sized
CASSWFGADTQYF TGTGCCAGTAGCTGGTTCGGAGCAGATACGCAGTATTTT TRBJ2-3 TRBV19 . .
CASSQDYGTSGSNEQFF TGTGCCAGCAGCCAAGATTATGGGACTAGCGGGAGTAATGAGCAGTTCTTC TRBJ2-1 TRBV14 TRBD2 .
CASSFRWDEKLFF TGTGCCAGCAGTTTTAGGTGGGATGAAAAACTGTTTTTT TRBJ1-4 TRBV28 . .
CATSVGRFYEQYF TGTGCTACGTCGGTCGGGCGGTTCTACGAGCAGTACTTC TRBJ2-7 TRBV12-5 . once
CASRLQATNEKLFF TGTGCCAGCAGGCTTCAGGCGACCAATGAAAAACTGTTTTTT TRBJ1-4 TRBV2 . .
CASKPPDGNTIYF TGTGCCAGTAAGCCCCCCGACGGAAACACCATATATTTT TRBJ1-3 TRBV19 . .
CASSPRDTFPPGELFF TGCGCCAGCAGCCCTCGAGACACCTTCCCCCCCGGGGAGCTGTTTTTT TRBJ2-2 TRBV5-1 . .